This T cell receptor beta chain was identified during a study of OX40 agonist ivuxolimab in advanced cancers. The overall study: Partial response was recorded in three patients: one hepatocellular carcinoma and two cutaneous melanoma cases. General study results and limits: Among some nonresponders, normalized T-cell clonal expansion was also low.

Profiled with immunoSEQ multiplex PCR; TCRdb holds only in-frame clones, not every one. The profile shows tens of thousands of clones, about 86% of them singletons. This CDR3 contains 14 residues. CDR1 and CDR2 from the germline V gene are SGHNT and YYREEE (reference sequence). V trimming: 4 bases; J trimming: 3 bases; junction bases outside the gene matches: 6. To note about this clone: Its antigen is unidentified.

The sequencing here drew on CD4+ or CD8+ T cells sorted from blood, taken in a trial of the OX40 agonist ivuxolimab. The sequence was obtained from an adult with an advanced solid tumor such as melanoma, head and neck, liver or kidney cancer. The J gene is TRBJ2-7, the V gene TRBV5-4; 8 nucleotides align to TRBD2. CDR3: CASSGTGLDYEQYF. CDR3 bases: TGTGCCAGCAGCGGGACGGGACTAGACTACGAGCAGTACTTC.